The source of this T cell receptor (beta chain) is a study of blood T cells in healthy people across ages. Study in general: Through template switching, about one barcoded beta molecule was captured per two T cells, as measured in model experiments.

A note on this clonotype: The antigen is not known.

Whole-study results and caveats: Reliance upon unsorted PBMCs precluded definitive naive versus antigen-experienced comparison.

Germline CDR1 PRHDT, CDR2 FYEKMQ (reference sequence). V shed 1 base and J shed 4 bases, with 5 bases lying between them. This CDR3 is 13 amino acids long. A sample-barcoded 5' primer and a J-beta primer mix were used in a second PCR of roughly 6 to 11 cycles. No fewer than 3 million CDR3-containing paired-end reads came from each sample. TCRdb fed the 5' RACE reads into MiXCR, producing one record per CDR3 protein. The repertoire includes hundreds of thousands of distinct CDR3 sequences, 53% of them detected once, and 40% to 50% sits in the top ten. There were at least 6 micrograms of total RNA extracted from every sample.

The rearrangement joins TRBV13 to TRBJ1-3; D remains ambiguous. The sequence was obtained from a man of 80 years or more in good health. The sequenced material came from blood. The CDR3 is CASSLVRGNTIYF. In DNA form, the CDR3 reads TGTGCCAGCAGCTTAGTGCGGGGAAACACCATATATTTT.